A selection of T cell receptor beta chains follows, all from one sample in a study of T cell responses to AZD1222 COVID-19 vaccine. Clones were sequenced by immunoSEQ multiplex PCR, and TCRdb holds only the in-frame ones, with some missing. This sample yields 90,000 to 100,000 clones, of which 85% to 90% are seen a single time; approximately 7% belongs to the top ten. This sample comprised peripheral blood, obtained on day 0 of AZD1222 vaccination. The receptors were gathered from an adult in good health. The CDR3 runs from the conserved cysteine through the conserved F or W. Fields, in order: V gene, D gene, J gene, CDR3 protein. D genes are given only for firm matches.

v_call: TRBV7-3; d_call: .; j_call: TRBJ2-2; cdr3_aa: CASSLSGSRTGELFF
v_call: TRBV2; d_call: .; j_call: TRBJ1-1; cdr3_aa: CASAYLGQNTEAFF
v_call: TRBV7-9; d_call: .; j_call: TRBJ1-2; cdr3_aa: CASSLQIYYGYTF
v_call: TRBV9; d_call: .; j_call: TRBJ1-2; cdr3_aa: CASSVGTGNYGYTF
v_call: TRBV6-2/TRBV6-3; d_call: .; j_call: TRBJ2-1; cdr3_aa: CASSYSTGSSYNEQFF
v_call: TRBV5-1; d_call: .; j_call: TRBJ2-5; cdr3_aa: CASSLVDVQETQYF
v_call: TRBV7-2; d_call: .; j_call: TRBJ1-5; cdr3_aa: CASSLGGKRPQHF
v_call: TRBV6-2/TRBV6-3; d_call: TRBD2; j_call: TRBJ2-1; cdr3_aa: CASSRLAASYNEQFF
v_call: TRBV18; d_call: TRBD1; j_call: TRBJ1-1; cdr3_aa: CASSPWTGGGTEAFF
v_call: TRBV29-1; d_call: TRBD1; j_call: TRBJ2-3; cdr3_aa: CSVDRQGLDTQYF
v_call: TRBV6-2/TRBV6-3; d_call: TRBD2; j_call: TRBJ2-1; cdr3_aa: CASSPRAGGYNEQFF
v_call: TRBV7-9; d_call: .; j_call: TRBJ2-7; cdr3_aa: CASSLQNHEQYF
v_call: TRBV19; d_call: TRBD1; j_call: TRBJ1-2; cdr3_aa: CASRKGATPYGYTF
v_call: TRBV6-2/TRBV6-3; d_call: .; j_call: TRBJ1-2; cdr3_aa: CASSYAYEENYGYTF
v_call: TRBV29-1; d_call: .; j_call: TRBJ1-2; cdr3_aa: CTFGDYGYTF
v_call: TRBV24-1; d_call: TRBD2; j_call: TRBJ2-1; cdr3_aa: CATSGIHGTSGVNEQFF
v_call: TRBV28; d_call: TRBD1; j_call: TRBJ2-1; cdr3_aa: CASSLVLPGQGALKGQFF
v_call: TRBV12-3/TRBV12-4; d_call: .; j_call: TRBJ1-5; cdr3_aa: CASSFGDPQPQHF
v_call: TRBV12-3/TRBV12-4; d_call: .; j_call: TRBJ1-1; cdr3_aa: CASSPFLNTEAFF
v_call: TRBV7-3; d_call: TRBD2; j_call: TRBJ2-2; cdr3_aa: CASSFGLAGAGELFF
v_call: TRBV5-1; d_call: .; j_call: TRBJ1-1; cdr3_aa: CASSAGGAGNTEAFF
v_call: TRBV5-1; d_call: TRBD1; j_call: TRBJ1-2; cdr3_aa: CASSLAQGQGFYGYTF
v_call: TRBV9; d_call: TRBD2; j_call: TRBJ2-7; cdr3_aa: CASSPSGTSVREQYF
v_call: TRBV6-4; d_call: .; j_call: TRBJ2-3; cdr3_aa: CASSDGQGEDTQYF